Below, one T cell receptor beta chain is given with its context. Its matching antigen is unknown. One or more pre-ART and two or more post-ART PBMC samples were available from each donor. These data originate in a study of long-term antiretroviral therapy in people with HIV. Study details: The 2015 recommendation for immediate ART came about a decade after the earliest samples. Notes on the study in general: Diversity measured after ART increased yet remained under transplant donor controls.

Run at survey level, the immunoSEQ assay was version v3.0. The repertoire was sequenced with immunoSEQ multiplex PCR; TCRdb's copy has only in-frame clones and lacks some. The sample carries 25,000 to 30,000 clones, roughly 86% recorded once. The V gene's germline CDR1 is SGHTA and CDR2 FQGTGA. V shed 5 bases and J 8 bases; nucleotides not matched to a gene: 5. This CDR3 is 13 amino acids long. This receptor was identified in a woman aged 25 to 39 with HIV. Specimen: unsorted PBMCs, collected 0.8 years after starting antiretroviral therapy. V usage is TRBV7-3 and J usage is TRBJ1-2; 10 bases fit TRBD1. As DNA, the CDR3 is TGTGCCAGCAGCCGGGGACAGGGGTACGGCTACACCTTC. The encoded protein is CASSRGQGYGYTF.